The 5 T cell receptor beta chains in this list originate from one sample, sequenced in a study of shared clonotypes between healthy human individuals. Data came from immunoSEQ multiplex PCR; TCRdb stores just in-frame clones and leaves some out. The table has about 580,000 clones, 98% seen once. Naive CD8 cells, CD45RO-negative and positively selected for CCR7, excluded terminally differentiated effector memory CD45RA+ cells. Sequenced sample: naive CD8+ T cells sorted from blood. The receptors here all came from a young man in good health.

The chain combines TRBV7-9 with TRBJ2-1; 12 bases map to TRBD2. Germline CDR1 is SEHNR and CDR2 is FQNEAQ (reference sequence). CDR3 length equals 19 residues. J was trimmed by 2 bases and V by 5 bases; bases with no gene match: 13. The DNA for the CDR3 is TGTGCCAGCAGCCCGCCGGTTCGACTAGCGGGGGTGGCCTACAATGAGCAGTTCTTC. Its protein product is CASSPPVRLAGVAYNEQFF.

The rearrangement uses TRBV7-9 and TRBJ2-1; D gene ambiguous. CDR3 length: 14 amino acids. Trimming took off 5 bases at V and 5 bases at J, with 13 bases between the two ends. Germline loops: CDR1 SEHNR, CDR2 FQNEAQ (reference sequence). This chain's CDR3 is CASSPLLQNNEQFF. The DNA of the CDR3 is TGTGCCAGCAGCCCGCTTCTACAAAACAATGAGCAGTTCTTC.

The J gene is TRBJ2-5, the V gene TRBV5-1; weak D call: TRBD1 (5 bases). Germline loops: CDR1 SGHRS, CDR2 YFSETQ. CDR3 size: 14 residues. Trimming took off 1 base at V and 3 bases at J, with 10 bases between the two ends. The CDR3 here is CASSLLTTEETQYF. The CDR3 DNA reads TGCGCCAGCAGCTTGTTAACGACAGAAGAGACCCAGTACTTC.

The chain couples TRBV6-1 to TRBJ2-2; D unresolved. CDR1 and CDR2 from the germline V gene are MNHNS and SASEGT. CDR3 length: 13 residues. Trimming cost V 3 bases and J 0 bases, with 2 bases left between them. The CDR3 region is CASSDANTGELFF. In nucleotides, the CDR3 is TGTGCCAGCAGTGATGCGAACACCGGGGAGCTGTTTTTT.

This clone was picked up one time. The chain joins TRBV28 to TRBJ2-3, with D unclear. Germline V gives CDR1 MDHEN, CDR2 SYDVKM. The length of the CDR3 is 15 residues. The V gene lost 1 base and the J gene lost 0 bases, with 8 bases spanning the gap. CDR3 in DNA: TGTGCCAGCAGTTTATATGGGCAGAGCACAGATACGCAGTATTTT. This sequence encodes CASSLYGQSTDTQYF.